This TCR beta chain was identified during a study of cytomegalovirus exposure and HLA in healthy donors (dated by TCRdb to about 2017). Concerning the study at large: According to a later analysis, one platform produced both the roughly 110 validation repertoires and the approximately 670 repertoires of the first cohort. The study aimed to test whether signatures of past pathogen exposure could be identified by cataloging public T cell receptors. Besides the first cohort of more than 650 subjects, a separate validation cohort made up of 120 different subjects was used. To predict cytomegalovirus infection status, the study combined high-throughput TCR immunosequencing, statistical association of individual TCRs with disease status, and machine learning.

A note on this clone: Its antigen is currently not known. Base qualities are missing; no much larger clone stands one base away.

The research as a whole found: A total of fewer than 200 TCR beta chains were listed by the study as associated with cytomegalovirus. According to the authors, the approach could potentially be generalized to other disease states and immunological phenotypes. The classifier was reported to diagnose cytomegalovirus status with high specificity and sensitivity in both the original and validation cohorts. A few of the identified cytomegalovirus-associated TCR beta chains were confirmed in vitro to be specific for cytomegalovirus antigens. In a later analysis, TCRs clustered in the first cohort were found to also tend to co-occur in the 110 or so validation repertoires, with 94% of cluster scores above 0. Most TCR sequences were seen in very few donors, while some public TCRs were found in many individuals. A later analysis lacked HLA typing for the validation cohort, so it scored co-occurrence in that cohort across all 110 or so repertoires.

The library was made by the immunoSEQ multiplex PCR assay. On the study's bioinformatics: A statistical classification framework was built for diagnosing cytomegalovirus status from the catalog of TCR beta chain sequences. TCRdb took over this immuneACCESS table, retaining in-frame rearrangements with V and J assigned. Such tables are incomplete; in checked studies, under half of the missing clones stem from an unresolved V gene, and the remainder is unexplained. For V, J and clone size, that table is used; D and trimming come from the DNA. The table for this sample lists fewer than 200,000 clones; 96% of them were counted only once. The ten largest clones represent roughly 1% of the sample. From a lookup of the germline V gene, CDR1 and CDR2 are SGHRS and YFSETQ. Germline trimming: 2 bases from V, 4 bases from J; junction bases outside gene matches: 5. Spanning cysteine to phenylalanine, the CDR3 consists of 15 amino acids. The kept DNA is CDR3 alone, 45 bases in frame from the first base.

Donors formed part of the validation cohort, which comprised 120 subjects and was distinct from the first cohort of under 850 subjects. The rearrangement combines TRBV5-1 with TRBJ2-1; a stretch of 8 junction bases matches TRBD1. Sequencing used PBMCs. This TCR was recovered from a woman between 18 and 29 years old in good health and CMV-seronegative. The base sequence is TGCGCCAGCAGCTTAACAGGACAGGGTTACAATGAGCAGTTCTTC. Translated, it gives CASSLTGQGYNEQFF.